This TCR beta chain came from a study of blood T cells in healthy people across ages. Combining a sample-barcoded 5' primer with a J-beta primer mix, a second PCR ran for roughly 7 to 12 cycles. Each cDNA molecule was tagged by a template-switch adaptor with 12 random nucleotides. TCRdb analysed the 5' RACE reads with MiXCR anew, one entry per CDR3 protein. This repertoire shows roughly 830,000 distinct CDR3 sequences, about 62% found once; its top ten account for about 27%. The CDR3 totals 13 residues. Germline V gene data show CDR1 as MNHEY and CDR2 as SVGEGT. Remarks on this clonotype: The target antigen is unknown.

Study observations and caveats: Since the PBMCs were unsorted, naive and antigen-experienced cells could not be conclusively compared.

V is TRBV6-2 or TRBV6-3 and J is TRBJ2-7, with 7 nucleotides matching TRBD2. The J call may be wrong; the DNA end is better matched by TRBJ2-5. What was sequenced was blood. The sequence was obtained from a man aged 25 to 45 in good health. CDR3 sequence reads: CASRRGLVETQYF. Here the CDR3 DNA reads TGTGCCAGCAGACGCGGACTAGTTGAGACCCAGTACTTC.